Listed here are 9 T cell receptor beta chains from one sample, sequenced in a study of neurological immune-mediated disorders. As to time point: longitudinal time-point 1 (baseline). In TCRdb, the 5' RACE reads were re-called with MiXCR into one record per CDR3 protein. The sample shows about 49,000 distinct CDR3 sequences, 9% to 10% of them seen only once. Material for sequencing was PBMCs. Receptors were obtained from a woman between 35 and 50 years old in good health.

At least ten counts were recorded for this clonotype. V is TRBV6-6 and J is TRBJ2-1; TRBD1 matches 10 bases. Trimming cost V 5 bases and J 6 bases; bases outside gene matches: 4. The CDR3 sequence is 14 residues long. The germline CDR1 and CDR2 sequences are MNHNY and SVGAGI (reference sequence). The CDR3 spells CASSTWTGGNEQFF. CDR3 coding DNA: TGTGCCAGCAGTACTTGGACAGGGGGCAATGAGCAGTTCTTC.

The chain joins TRBV20-1 to TRBJ2-7; TRBD1 or TRBD2 may be the D gene (5 bases each). V lost 7 bases to trimming and J lost 6 bases, with 19 bases between them. CDR3 length: 13 amino acids. Germline lookup yields CDR1 DFQATT and CDR2 SNEGSKA (reference sequence). CDR3 nucleotides: TGCAGTGAGGATAGGGACCTTAGCGTCGAGCAGTACTTC. Its protein product is CSEDRDLSVEQYF.

This clonotype was recorded at least ten times. The chain uses TRBV12-3 or TRBV12-4 and TRBJ2-4, with 11 nucleotides matching TRBD2. V trimming: 5 bases; J trimming: 7 bases; junction bases outside the gene matches: 7. The CDR3 loop spans 15 amino acids. The CDR3 protein is CASSPRTSGRNIQYF. The CDR3 coding sequence is TGTGCCAGCAGTCCTAGGACTAGCGGGCGTAACATTCAGTACTTC.

In this sample, this clonotype turned up many times. The rearrangement joins TRBV12-3 or TRBV12-4 to TRBJ1-2; 7 bases are shared with TRBD1. Trimming took 5 bases from V and 6 from J; bases not matched to a gene: 15. This CDR3 has 16 amino acids. CDR3 nucleotides: TGTGCCAGCAGTCCCCGCTCGGACAGGAAAAGGCATGGCTACACCTTC. Its protein is CASSPRSDRKRHGYTF.

This clonotype was found many times. V usage is TRBV14 and J usage is TRBJ1-6; D is undetermined. Trimming stripped 5 bases from V and 7 bases from J, with 15 bases between. CDR3 length equals 15 residues. Germline V gene sequence: CDR1 SGHDN, CDR2 FVKESK. The CDR3 nucleotides are TGTGCCAGCAGCACGATGACCGCTGAAAATTCACCCCTCCACTTT. Translation gives CASSTMTAENSPLHF.

This clonotype came up many times. This chain joins TRBV7-9 and TRBJ2-7, with D possibly being TRBD2 (5 bases). V lost 2 bases to trimming and J lost 3 bases, with 17 bases between them. Germline V gene data show CDR1 as SEHNR and CDR2 as FQNEAQ (reference sequence). The CDR3 has 16 amino acids. DNA for the CDR3: TGTGCCAGCAGCTTACGTTCTGGGAGCGGCTTCTACGAGCAGTACTTC. This sequence encodes CASSLRSGSGFYEQYF.

This clonotype has a count of ten or more. The chain has TRBV9 and TRBJ2-7, with TRBD2 matching 12 bases. The V and J ends lost 0 bases and 2 bases, in that order; junction bases with no gene match: 3. Per germline, CDR1 SGDLS and CDR2 YYNGEE. This CDR3 is 16 amino acids long. CDR3 sequence (DNA): TGTGCCAGCAGCGTAGGCGCTAGCGGGGGGGCCTACGAGCAGTACTTC. Translating it yields CASSVGASGGAYEQYF.

This clonotype was detected ten times or more. V and J are TRBV5-1 and TRBJ2-1; 9 bases map to TRBD2. The CDR3 consists of 16 residues. The germline V gene has CDR1 SGHRS and CDR2 YFSETQ. Trimming at V came to 2 bases and at J to 5 bases, leaving 8 bases not matched to a gene. This CDR3 reads CASSLPLAGSHNEQFF. In DNA form, the CDR3 reads TGCGCCAGCAGCTTACCGCTAGCGGGGAGCCACAATGAGCAGTTCTTC.

There are many counts of this clonotype. The chain combines TRBV7-4 with TRBJ2-7; D is ambiguous. This CDR3 spans 15 amino acids. Germline values: CDR1 SGHVT, CDR2 SQSDAQ. V was pared by 1 base and J by 0 bases, with 10 bases between. For the CDR3, the DNA is TGTGCCAGCAGCTTAGTGGTCAGAGCCTCCTACGAGCAGTACTTC. It encodes CASSLVVRASYEQYF.